This T cell receptor beta chain was sequenced during a study of blood T cell repertoires in COVID-19. Study at large: There were acute and convalescent COVID-19 samples, and they came from the United States, Italy and Spain. Sample material is recorded as cDNA or gDNA derived from T cells, B-cell-depleted T cells, or PBMCs.

Enrollment of patients from Seattle took place during active infection, with longitudinal follow-up. This CDR3 spans 15 amino acids. The germline V gene encodes CDR1 MDHEN and CDR2 SYDVKM. Trimming removed 5 bases from V and 0 bases from J, with 11 bases in between. Original processing methods: Reference gene primer amplification in the assay estimated nucleated cell counts. The repertoire was sequenced with immunoSEQ multiplex PCR; TCRdb's copy has only in-frame clones and lacks some. V and J calls and clone size are those listed in that table; D and trimming were worked out from the DNA. The sample holds about 12,000 clones, over 70% seen once.

Input material: peripheral blood. The V gene is TRBV28, the J gene TRBJ1-5, with D perhaps matching TRBD1 (6 bases). This TCR came from a man aged 60 to 75 with COVID-19, enrolled during active disease. CDR3 nucleotide sequence: TGTGCCAGCAGTACGGACAGCTATAGCAATCAGCCCCAGCATTTT. Translating it yields CASSTDSYSNQPQHF.